Listed below are T cell receptor beta chains from one sample, sequenced in a study of PD-1 blockade in mismatch repair-deficient tumors. The method was immunoSEQ multiplex PCR; TCRdb's version includes in-frame clones alone and lacks a portion of them. The table has roughly 48,000 clones, 77% seen once. Sequencing used PBMCs, obtained before pembrolizumab treatment. The receptors were gathered from an adult with mismatch repair-deficient cancer. Both conserved end residues are part of each CDR3. The order of the fields is D gene, V gene, J gene, clone size, CDR3 protein, CDR3 DNA. A D gene is named only where the DNA matches it firmly. Clone size, where shown, is once, few, many, or a class for clones that have expanded.

-,TRBV5-4,TRBJ2-6,few,CASSLFSGANVLTF,TGTGCCAGCAGCTTGTTTTCCGGGGCCAACGTCCTGACTTTC
TRBD2,TRBV15,TRBJ2-1,-,CATSRDPPSGKVGEQFF,TGTGCCACCAGCAGAGATCCCCCTAGCGGGAAAGTGGGTGAGCAGTTCTTC
-,TRBV29-1,TRBJ2-3,few,CSVAPSRLVGRGTDTQYF,TGCAGCGTTGCCCCTTCGAGGCTAGTGGGAAGGGGCACAGATACGCAGTATTTT
TRBD2,TRBV29-1,TRBJ2-7,-,CSVLGASGSGSSYEQYF,TGCAGCGTTCTAGGCGCTAGCGGGAGCGGGAGCTCCTACGAGCAGTACTTC
-,TRBV6-1,TRBJ1-2,few,CASSEGGYYYGYTF,TGTGCCAGCAGTGAAGGGGGTTACTACTATGGCTACACCTTC
-,TRBV7-6,TRBJ1-1,-,CASSPMGLNTEAFF,TGTGCCAGCAGCCCCATGGGCCTCAACACTGAAGCTTTCTTT
-,TRBV2,TRBJ1-5,few,CASTQEGGQPQHF,TGTGCCAGCACCCAGGAAGGAGGGCAGCCCCAGCATTTT
TRBD1,TRBV23-1,TRBJ2-5,few,CASSQTRVRDRGPETQYF,TGCGCCAGCAGTCAAACCCGGGTCCGGGACAGGGGGCCGGAGACCCAGTACTTC
-,TRBV5-1,TRBJ2-1,-,CASSLAGQLHNEQFF,TGCGCCAGCAGCTTGGCAGGACAACTGCACAATGAGCAGTTCTTC
-,TRBV28,TRBJ2-1,once,CASSLRYVGSEQFF,TGTGCCAGCAGTTTACGATATGTGGGGAGTGAGCAGTTCTTC
-,TRBV6-1,TRBJ2-7,-,CAAKDSYEQYF,TGTGCCGCAAAAGACTCCTACGAGCAGTACTTC
TRBD2,TRBV7-9,TRBJ2-7,-,CASSSSISGSYSEQYF,TGTGCCAGCAGCTCCAGTATTAGCGGGAGTTATTCCGAGCAGTACTTC
-,TRBV12-5,TRBJ2-1,-,CASGLGGQPREQFF,TGTGCTAGTGGTTTGGGGGGCCAACCCAGGGAGCAGTTCTTC
-,TRBV6-1,TRBJ2-7,once,CASSEVNGSYEQYF,TGTGCCAGCAGTGAAGTGAACGGCTCCTACGAGCAGTACTTC
-,TRBV4-2,TRBJ2-5,few,CASSQAQDLQETQYF,TGTGCCAGCAGCCAAGCTCAGGACCTCCAAGAGACCCAGTACTTC
-,TRBV7-9,TRBJ2-1,few,CASSLLAGVYNEQFF,TGTGCCAGCAGCCTTCTGGCAGGGGTCTACAATGAGCAGTTCTTC
TRBD1,TRBV19,TRBJ2-1,-,CASSHPGQGVNEQFF,TGTGCCAGTAGCCACCCGGGACAGGGGGTGAATGAGCAGTTCTTC
-,TRBV5-1,TRBJ1-3,-,CASSLAVGGNTIYF,TGCGCCAGCAGCTTGGCGGTGGGCGGAAACACCATATATTTT
-,TRBV7-3,TRBJ2-1,-,CASSLNAGVYNEQFF,TGTGCCAGCAGCTTAAATGCGGGTGTCTACAATGAGCAGTTCTTC
-,TRBV9,TRBJ1-2,-,CASSASDRNYGYTF,TGTGCCAGCAGCGCGTCGGACAGAAACTATGGCTACACCTTC
TRBD2,TRBV5-1,TRBJ2-5,-,CASSFGREGYETQYF,TGCGCCAGCAGCTTCGGACGGGAGGGCTACGAGACCCAGTACTTC
-,TRBV7-2,TRBJ1-2,-,CASSAKTGDYGYTF,TGTGCCAGCAGCGCAAAGACAGGAGACTATGGCTACACCTTC
-,TRBV5-1,TRBJ2-1,-,CASSPRVNEQFF,TGCGCCAGCAGCCCCAGGGTCAATGAGCAGTTCTTC
-,TRBV19,TRBJ1-1,-,CASSPSIGGMAEAFF,TGTGCCAGTAGTCCCTCCATAGGTGGAATGGCTGAAGCTTTCTTT
-,TRBV14,TRBJ1-1,-,CASSQDLRTPGAFF,TGTGCCAGCAGCCAAGATCTCCGGACCCCGGGGGCTTTCTTT
-,TRBV7-2,TRBJ2-1,-,CASSPPFRAAGIRNEQFF,TGTGCCAGCAGCCCACCATTCCGGGCCGCAGGGATTCGCAATGAGCAGTTCTTC
TRBD1,TRBV5-5,TRBJ1-1,-,CASSLTGGVTEAFF,TGTGCCAGCAGCTTAACAGGGGGCGTCACTGAAGCTTTCTTT
-,TRBV21-1,TRBJ1-2,-,CASSKESELYGYTF,TGTGCCAGCAGCAAAGAATCGGAGCTTTATGGCTACACCTTC
-,TRBV5-6,TRBJ2-1,-,CASSPDQNNEQFF,TGTGCCAGCAGCCCTGACCAGAACAATGAGCAGTTCTTC
-,TRBV6-5,TRBJ2-1,-,CASSSASYNEQFF,TGTGCCAGTAGCAGCGCCTCCTACAATGAGCAGTTCTTC
-,TRBV6-5,TRBJ2-2,-,CASSEDSGYTGELFF,TGTGCCAGCAGCGAGGACTCAGGGTATACCGGGGAGCTGTTTTTT
-,TRBV5-1,TRBJ2-7,-,CASSSTPNGEQYF,TGCGCCAGCAGCTCGACCCCAAACGGGGAGCAGTACTTC
-,TRBV6-1,TRBJ1-2,few,CASSESRTNYGYTF,TGTGCCAGCAGTGAAAGTAGGACTAACTATGGCTACACCTTC
-,TRBV4-1,TRBJ2-1,-,CASSQNPAGSSYNEQFF,TGCGCCAGCAGCCAGAATCCCGCGGGGAGCTCCTACAATGAGCAGTTCTTC
-,TRBV28,TRBJ1-1,few,CASSSQPTLNTEAFF,TGTGCCAGCAGTTCCCAACCTACCTTGAACACTGAAGCTTTCTTT
-,TRBV6-6,TRBJ2-2,-,CASATGADTGELFF,TGTGCCAGCGCCACGGGGGCCGACACCGGGGAGCTGTTTTTT
-,TRBV4-2,TRBJ2-2,-,CASSQDGQNTGELFF,TGTGCCAGCAGCCAAGATGGACAGAACACCGGGGAGCTGTTTTTT
-,TRBV6-1,TRBJ2-5,-,CASILGQLKGETQYF,TGTGCCAGCATCCTAGGACAGCTAAAGGGAGAGACCCAGTACTTC
-,TRBV9,TRBJ1-1,-,CASSVVPGMHTEAFF,TGTGCCAGCAGCGTAGTCCCGGGTATGCACACTGAAGCTTTCTTT
-,TRBV11-1,TRBJ2-2,-,CASSSALTGELFF,TGTGCCAGCAGCTCCGCCCTAACCGGGGAGCTGTTTTTT
TRBD1,TRBV19,TRBJ2-2,few,CASRTGTGHTGELFF,TGTGCCAGTAGGACCGGGACAGGTCACACCGGGGAGCTGTTTTTT
TRBD1,TRBV29-1,TRBJ1-2,-,CSAETGDNYGYTF,TGCAGCGCCGAAACAGGGGACAACTATGGCTACACCTTC
TRBD1,TRBV6-1,TRBJ2-7,-,CASSEATTGSGHEQYF,TGTGCCAGCAGTGAAGCGACGACAGGGTCCGGGCACGAGCAGTACTTC
-,TRBV12-2,TRBJ2-2,-,CASRLLVQRELTGELFF,TGTGCAAGTCGCTTACTTGTCCAGCGGGAGCTTACCGGGGAGCTGTTTTTT
-,TRBV27,TRBJ1-2,-,CASSLGSAGPLDGYTF,TGTGCCAGCAGTTTAGGTAGCGCGGGGCCCTTGGATGGCTACACCTTC
TRBD2,TRBV18,TRBJ2-1,-,CASSRGGPAGGRGEQFF,TGTGCCAGCTCACGGGGGGGGCCAGCGGGAGGCCGTGGTGAGCAGTTCTTC
TRBD1,TRBV4-1,TRBJ1-2,-,CASSPRDRGGYGYTF,TGCGCCAGCAGCCCAAGGGACAGGGGCGGCTATGGCTACACCTTC
-,TRBV27,TRBJ1-1,-,CASSFRGRYTEAFF,TGTGCCAGCAGTTTTCGGGGGCGGTACACTGAAGCTTTCTTT
TRBD2,TRBV5-6,TRBJ2-2,-,CASSSDSGTSNEELFF,TGTGCCAGCAGCTCCGACTCCGGGACTAGCAACGAGGAGCTGTTTTTT
-,TRBV5-1,TRBJ2-3,few,CASSERSGYTDTQYF,TGCGCCAGCAGCGAACGTAGCGGTTACACAGATACGCAGTATTTT
TRBD1,TRBV5-4,TRBJ1-4,-,CASSLETGAGEKLFF,TGTGCCAGCAGCTTGGAGACAGGGGCGGGTGAAAAACTGTTTTTT
TRBD2,TRBV18,TRBJ2-7,-,CASSPPTLAGGSYEQYF,TGTGCCAGCTCACCACCCACCCTAGCGGGAGGCTCCTACGAGCAGTACTTC
TRBD1,TRBV5-4,TRBJ2-3,-,CASSLDRGADTQYF,TGTGCCAGCAGCCTGGACAGGGGGGCAGATACGCAGTATTTT
TRBD2,TRBV28,TRBJ2-7,few,CASSSSPGLGSSSYEQYF,TGTGCCAGCAGTTCTTCACCCGGACTAGGGTCGAGCTCCTACGAGCAGTACTTC
TRBD1,TRBV2,TRBJ1-5,-,CASSEGNRQGNQPQHF,TGTGCCAGCAGTGAAGGGAACCGACAGGGGAATCAGCCCCAGCATTTT
-,TRBV11-2,TRBJ2-7,few,CASSLWYEQYF,TGTGCCAGCAGCTTGTGGTACGAGCAGTACTTC
TRBD1,TRBV14,TRBJ2-1,-,CASSQEGTGSEQFF,TGTGCCAGCAGCCAAGAAGGGACAGGGAGTGAGCAGTTCTTC
-,TRBV2,TRBJ2-7,few,CAVKRAQSSYEQYF,TGTGCCGTCAAACGGGCTCAGAGCTCCTACGAGCAGTACTTC
-,TRBV5-8,TRBJ2-5,-,CASSSGWSGQETQYF,TGTGCCTCCTCGTCGGGATGGAGTGGACAAGAGACCCAGTACTTC
-,TRBV7-3,TRBJ1-5,-,CASSNGINQPQHF,TGTGCCAGCAGCAATGGGATCAATCAGCCCCAGCATTTT